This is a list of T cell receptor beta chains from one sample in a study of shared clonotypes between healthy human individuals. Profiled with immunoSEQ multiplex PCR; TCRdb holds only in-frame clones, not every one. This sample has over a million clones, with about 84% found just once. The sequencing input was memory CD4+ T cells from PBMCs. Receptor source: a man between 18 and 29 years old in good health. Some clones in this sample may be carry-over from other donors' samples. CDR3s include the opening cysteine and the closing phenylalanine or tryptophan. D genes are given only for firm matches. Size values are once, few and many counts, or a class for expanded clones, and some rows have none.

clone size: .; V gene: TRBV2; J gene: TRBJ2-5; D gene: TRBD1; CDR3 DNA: TGTGCCAGCCGAGGGACAGCCCCTTGGGAGACCCAGTACTTC; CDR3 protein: CASRGTAPWETQYF
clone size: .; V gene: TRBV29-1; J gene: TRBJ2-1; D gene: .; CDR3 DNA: TGCAGCGTTACAACAGGGTACGATGAGCAGTTCTTC; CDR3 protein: CSVTTGYDEQFF
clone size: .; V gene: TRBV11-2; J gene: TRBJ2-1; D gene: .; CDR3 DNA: TGTGCCAGCAGCCCTAACATCCGAGGTCCCTACAATGAGCAGTTCTTC; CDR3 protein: CASSPNIRGPYNEQFF
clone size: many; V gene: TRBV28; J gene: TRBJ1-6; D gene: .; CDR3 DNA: TGTGCCAGCAGTTTCATGTATAATTCACCCCTCCACTTT; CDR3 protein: CASSFMYNSPLHF
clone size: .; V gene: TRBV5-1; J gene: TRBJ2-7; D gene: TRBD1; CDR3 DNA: TGCGCCAGCAGCTTGGTAGGACAGGGCTACGAGCAGTACTTC; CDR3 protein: CASSLVGQGYEQYF
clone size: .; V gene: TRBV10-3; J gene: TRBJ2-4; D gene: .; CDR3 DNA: TGTGCCATCAGTGCCTCGGGACCCCAAAACATTCAGTACTTC; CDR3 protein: CAISASGPQNIQYF
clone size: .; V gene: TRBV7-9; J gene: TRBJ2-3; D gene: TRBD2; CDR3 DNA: TGTGCCAGCACCGCTAGACTAGCGGGAGCCCATACGCAGTATTTT; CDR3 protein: CASTARLAGAHTQYF
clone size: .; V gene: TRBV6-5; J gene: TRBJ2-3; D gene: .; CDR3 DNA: TGTGCCAGCAGTTCCCGACACGGGCGCGGCACAGATACGCAGTATTTT; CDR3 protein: CASSSRHGRGTDTQYF
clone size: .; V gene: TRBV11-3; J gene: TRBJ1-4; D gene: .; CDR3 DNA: TGTGCCAGCAGCTTAGATGTAAATGAAAAACTGTTTTTT; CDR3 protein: CASSLDVNEKLFF
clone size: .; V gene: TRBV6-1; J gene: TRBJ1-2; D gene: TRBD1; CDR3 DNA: TGTGCCAGCAGTGAAGGCGGGACAGGGGGCCATGGCTACACCTTC; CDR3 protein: CASSEGGTGGHGYTF
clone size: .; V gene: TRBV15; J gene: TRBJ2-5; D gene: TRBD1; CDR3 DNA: TGTGCCACCAGGAAAGGACAGGAGTGGGAGACCCAGTACTTC; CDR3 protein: CATRKGQEWETQYF
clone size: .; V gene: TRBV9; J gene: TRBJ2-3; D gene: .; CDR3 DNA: TGTGCCAGCAGCGTACGACCTAGCACAGATACGCAGTATTTT; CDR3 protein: CASSVRPSTDTQYF